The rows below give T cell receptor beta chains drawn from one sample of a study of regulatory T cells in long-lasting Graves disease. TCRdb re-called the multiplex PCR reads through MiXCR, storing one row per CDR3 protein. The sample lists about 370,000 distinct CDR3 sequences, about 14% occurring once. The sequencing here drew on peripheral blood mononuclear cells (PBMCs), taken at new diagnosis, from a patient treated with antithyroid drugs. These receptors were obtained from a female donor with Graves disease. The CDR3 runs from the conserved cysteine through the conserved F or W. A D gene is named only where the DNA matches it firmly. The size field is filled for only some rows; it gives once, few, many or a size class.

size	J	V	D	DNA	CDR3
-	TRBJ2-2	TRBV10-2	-	TGCGCCAGCAGTGAACGATGGGGTCCAGGGACCGGGGAGCTGTTTTTT	CASSERWGPGTGELFF
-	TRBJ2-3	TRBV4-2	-	TGTGCCAGCAGCAAAACGGGGGCAAGAGATACGCAGTATTTT	CASSKTGARDTQYF
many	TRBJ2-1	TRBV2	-	TGTGCCAGCACCAGATTCTCCTACAATGAGCAGTTCTTC	CASTRFSYNEQFF
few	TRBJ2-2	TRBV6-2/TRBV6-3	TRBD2	TGTGCCAGCAGTACTAGCGGGGGGCACACCGGGGAGCTGTTTTTT	CASSTSGGHTGELFF
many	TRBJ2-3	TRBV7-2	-	TGTGCCAGCAGCAGGGGACCTCAGGGCGCAGATACGCAGTATTTT	CASSRGPQGADTQYF
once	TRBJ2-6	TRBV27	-	TGTGCCAGCAGTTCGATTTGGGGGTCTGGGGCCAACGTCCTGACTTTC	CASSSIWGSGANVLTF
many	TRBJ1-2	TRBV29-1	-	TGCAGCGTGGCATTCGGAGATTATGGCTACACCTTC	CSVAFGDYGYTF
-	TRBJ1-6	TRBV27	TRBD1	TGTGCCAGCAGTTTGGGGGGGACAGGCTCACCCCTCCACTTT	CASSLGGTGSPLHF
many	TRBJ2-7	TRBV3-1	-	TGTGCCAGCAGCCACATTTCAGGGTTAGGTTCCTACGAGCAGTACTTC	CASSHISGLGSYEQYF
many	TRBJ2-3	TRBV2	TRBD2	TGTGCCAGCAGGCGGACTAGCCCTAGCACAGATACGCAGTATTTT	CASRRTSPSTDTQYF
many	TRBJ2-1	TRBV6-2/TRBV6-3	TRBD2	TGTGCCAGCAGCCCTAACGCGGCGGGAGGACTTTACAATGAGCAGTTCTTC	CASSPNAAGGLYNEQFF